Given below is one T cell receptor (beta chain) in context. This CDR3 is 15 amino acids long. Germline V gene sequence: CDR1 SQVTM, CDR2 ANQGSEA. The V gene end was trimmed by 2 bases and the J gene end by 4 bases; junction bases not matched to a gene: 7. This entry belongs to a study of identical twins. From the 5' RACE reads, TCRdb called clonotypes with MiXCR, one entry per CDR3 protein. In the table there are 200,000 to 300,000 distinct CDR3 sequences, about 7.5% of which are singletons. The same sample was also used in a study of yellow fever vaccine responses in identical twins.

V is TRBV29-1 and J is TRBJ2-7, with 11 nucleotides matching TRBD2. This sequence originates from a woman younger than 35 in good health. The sample was CD8+ T cells sorted from blood. CDR3 protein: CSVELAGGPRYEQYF. The CDR3 DNA sequence: TGCAGCGTTGAATTAGCGGGAGGGCCTAGGTACGAGCAGTACTTC.